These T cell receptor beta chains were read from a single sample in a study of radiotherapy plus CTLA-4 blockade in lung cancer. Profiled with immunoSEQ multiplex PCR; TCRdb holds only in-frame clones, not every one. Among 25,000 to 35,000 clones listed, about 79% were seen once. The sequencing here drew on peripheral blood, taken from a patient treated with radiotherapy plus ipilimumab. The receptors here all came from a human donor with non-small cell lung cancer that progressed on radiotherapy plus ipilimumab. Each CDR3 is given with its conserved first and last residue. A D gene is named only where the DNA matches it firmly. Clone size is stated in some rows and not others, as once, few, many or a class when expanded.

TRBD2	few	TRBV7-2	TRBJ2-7	CASSFGGGNYEQYF	TGTGCCAGCAGCTTCGGCGGGGGTAACTACGAGCAGTACTTC
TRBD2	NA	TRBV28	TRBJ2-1	CASSRGLASYNEQFF	TGTGCCAGCAGCCGGGGACTAGCTTCCTACAATGAGCAGTTCTTC
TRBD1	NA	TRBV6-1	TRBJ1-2	CASSEAGGQAYGYTF	TGTGCCAGCAGTGAAGCCGGGGGACAGGCCTATGGCTACACCTTC
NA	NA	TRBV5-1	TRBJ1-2	CASSLGQSLDYGYTF	TGCGCCAGCAGCTTGGGACAGAGCCTAGACTATGGCTACACCTTC
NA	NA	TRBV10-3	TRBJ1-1	CAIRDSTNTEAFF	TGTGCCATCAGGGACAGTACGAACACTGAAGCTTTCTTT
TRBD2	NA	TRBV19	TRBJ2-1	CASTNLAGVSEQFF	TGTGCCAGTACTAATCTAGCGGGAGTAAGTGAGCAGTTCTTC
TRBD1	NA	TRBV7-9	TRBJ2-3	CASVTSSRGLSYSDTQYF	TGTGCCAGCGTTACGAGTTCGAGGGGGCTTTCATACTCAGATACGCAGTATTTT
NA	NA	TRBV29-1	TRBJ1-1	CSVDEGLENTEAFF	TGCAGCGTTGATGAGGGGCTGGAGAACACTGAAGCTTTCTTT
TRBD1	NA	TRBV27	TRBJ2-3	CASSPNSGTGIDTQYF	TGTGCCAGCAGTCCTAACTCCGGGACAGGGATAGATACGCAGTATTTT
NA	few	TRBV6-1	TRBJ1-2	CAIKRGGSLGYTF	TGTGCCATCAAGAGGGGGGGCAGTCTTGGCTACACCTTC
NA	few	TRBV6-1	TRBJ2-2	CASSDDFNTGELFF	TGTGCCAGCAGTGACGACTTCAACACCGGGGAGCTGTTTTTT
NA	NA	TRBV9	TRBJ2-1	CASSVGLSYNEQFF	TGTGCCAGCAGCGTAGGGCTATCCTACAATGAGCAGTTCTTC
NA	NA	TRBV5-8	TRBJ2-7	CASSSGGSYEQYF	TGTGCCAGCAGCTCCGGGGGATCCTACGAGCAGTACTTC
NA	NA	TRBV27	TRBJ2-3	CASSFQGPLGADTQYF	TGTGCCAGCAGTTTTCAGGGTCCGCTAGGCGCAGATACGCAGTATTTT
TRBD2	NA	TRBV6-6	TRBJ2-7	CASTHASGGTYEQYF	TGTGCCAGCACCCACGCTAGCGGGGGGACCTACGAGCAGTACTTC
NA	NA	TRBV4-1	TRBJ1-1	CASSQDQRDQLPNTEAFF	TGCGCCAGCAGCCAAGATCAACGAGACCAACTACCGAACACTGAAGCTTTCTTT
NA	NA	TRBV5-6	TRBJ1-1	CASSLGTDGEAFF	TGTGCCAGCAGCTTAGGGACGGACGGTGAAGCTTTCTTT
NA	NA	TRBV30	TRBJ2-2	CAWSVLITGQGRTGELFF	TGTGCCTGGAGTGTACTAATTACGGGGCAGGGGCGGACCGGGGAGCTGTTTTTT
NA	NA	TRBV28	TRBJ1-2	CASRRDSNYGYTF	TGTGCCAGCAGGCGCGACAGTAACTATGGCTACACCTTC
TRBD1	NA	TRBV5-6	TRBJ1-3	CASSLWTGGTIYF	TGTGCCAGCAGCTTATGGACAGGGGGCACCATATATTTT
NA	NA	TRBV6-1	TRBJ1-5	CASSTGMSQPQHF	TGTGCCAGCAGTACAGGTATGTCTCAGCCCCAGCATTTT
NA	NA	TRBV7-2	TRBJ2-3	CASSLVGLNTQYF	TGTGCCAGCAGCTTAGTCGGTCTAAATACGCAGTATTTT
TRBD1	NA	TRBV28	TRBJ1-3	CASSLTGELRQNTIYF	TGTGCCAGCAGCTTAACAGGGGAGCTGAGGCAGAACACCATATATTTT
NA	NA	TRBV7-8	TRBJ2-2	CASSLTMSTGELFF	TGTGCCAGCAGCTTGACTATGTCCACCGGGGAGCTGTTTTTT
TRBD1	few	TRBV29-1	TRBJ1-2	CSVEGQGYGYTF	TGCAGCGTTGAGGGACAGGGGTATGGCTACACCTTC
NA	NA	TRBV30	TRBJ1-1	CAWSVQTEAFF	TGTGCCTGGAGTGTACAAACTGAAGCTTTCTTT
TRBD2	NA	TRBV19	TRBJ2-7	CASRLAGGRAYEQYF	TGTGCCAGTAGGCTAGCGGGAGGCCGCGCCTACGAGCAGTACTTC
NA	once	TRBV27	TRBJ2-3	CASSLRQGSDTQYF	TGTGCCAGCAGTTTAAGGCAGGGGTCAGATACGCAGTATTTT
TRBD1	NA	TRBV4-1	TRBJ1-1	CASSLHRGPNTEAFF	TGCGCCAGCAGCCTTCACAGGGGGCCGAACACTGAAGCTTTCTTT
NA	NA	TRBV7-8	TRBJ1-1	CASSLADSGDAGTEAFF	TGTGCCAGCAGCTTAGCGGACTCAGGGGATGCGGGCACTGAAGCTTTCTTT
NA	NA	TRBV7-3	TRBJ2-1	CASSLRGGNNEQFF	TGTGCCAGCAGCTTACGCGGCGGAAACAATGAGCAGTTCTTC
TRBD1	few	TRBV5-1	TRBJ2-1	CASSSGQGVSNEQFF	TGCGCCAGCAGCTCCGGACAGGGGGTAAGCAATGAGCAGTTCTTC
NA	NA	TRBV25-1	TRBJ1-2	CASSDEWNYGYTF	TGTGCCAGCAGTGACGAGTGGAACTATGGCTACACCTTC
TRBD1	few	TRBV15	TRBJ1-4	CATSRAGTGGEKLFF	TGTGCCACCAGCAGAGCCGGGACAGGAGGGGAAAAACTGTTTTTT
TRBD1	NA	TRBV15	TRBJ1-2	CATSRDREGYTF	TGTGCCACCAGCAGGGACAGGGAAGGCTACACCTTC
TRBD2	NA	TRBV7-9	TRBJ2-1	CASSLVGGLAGDGNEQFF	TGTGCCAGCAGCTTAGTAGGGGGACTAGCGGGAGACGGCAATGAGCAGTTCTTC
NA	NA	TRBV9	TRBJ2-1	CASSVQEGLPEQFF	TGTGCCAGCAGCGTCCAAGAGGGGCTCCCTGAGCAGTTCTTC
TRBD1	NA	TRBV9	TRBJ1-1	CASRDLRGPAEAFF	TGTGCCAGCAGGGATCTCAGGGGGCCTGCTGAAGCTTTCTTT
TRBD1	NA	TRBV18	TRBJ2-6	CASSKPGTGSGANVLTF	TGTGCCAGCTCGAAACCAGGGACAGGGTCTGGGGCCAACGTCCTGACTTTC
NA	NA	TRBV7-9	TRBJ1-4	CASSLKGYEKLFF	TGTGCCAGCAGCTTAAAGGGGTATGAAAAACTGTTTTTT
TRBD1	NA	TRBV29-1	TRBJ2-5	CSVAGGRETQYF	TGCAGCGTTGCAGGGGGACGGGAGACCCAGTACTTC